Shown below are 18 T cell receptor beta chains from a single sample sequenced in a study of CD8+ T cells in alopecia areata. Stated treatment: oral pan-JAK inhibitor, 5-10 mg twice daily. After isolation, RNA underwent reverse transcription to generate cDNA as the sequencing template. Measured with immunoSEQ multiplex PCR; TCRdb has only the in-frame clones, and not every one. The table lists over 150,000 clones, about 62% of them singletons, with roughly 5.8% in the top ten. The material was CD4+ T cells sorted from blood, obtained at week 24, from a patient treated with tofacitinib. Source of these receptors: a human donor with alopecia areata.

In this sample, this clone turned up a few times. The gene calls are TRBV18 and TRBJ2-2; tentative D call: TRBD1 (5 bases). This CDR3 comprises 16 residues. The germline V and J ends were trimmed by 1 base and 1 base, with 10 bases remaining between them. Germline CDR1 is KGHSH and CDR2 is LQKENI. In nucleotides, the CDR3 is TGTGCCAGCTCACCACAGTCAGGGTTGAACACCGGGGAGCTGTTTTTT. Protein product: CASSPQSGLNTGELFF.

Remarks on this clone: At the DNA level, this CDR3 is encoded by other sequences in the same sample as well. The CDR3 DNA reads as TGTGCCAGCAGCTTAAGCGGTGAGCAGTTCTTC. This translates into CASSLSGEQFF. The chain links TRBV7-9 to TRBJ2-1, with TRBD2 as a possible D gene (5 bases). V gave up 2 bases and J gave up 9 bases, with 5 bases separating them. The CDR3 contains 11 residues. Germline V CDR1 and CDR2: SEHNR, FQNEAQ (reference sequence).

This sequence joins TRBV6-6 and TRBJ1-5; D is ambiguous. V was trimmed by 2 bases and J by 3 bases, leaving 11 bases between them. The CDR3 extends over 15 amino acids. Germline CDR1 is MNHNY and CDR2 is SVGAGI (reference sequence). The CDR3 DNA reads as TGTGCCAGCAGTTACGGGTTTAAACTCAATCAGCCCCAGCATTTT. Amino acids: CASSYGFKLNQPQHF.

The chain recombines TRBV5-1 with TRBJ2-2; 8 bases are shared with TRBD1. The length of the CDR3 is 15 residues. Germline V CDR1 and CDR2: SGHRS, YFSETQ. V dropped 4 bases and J dropped 0; count of bases not matched to a gene: 2. This CDR3 reads CASSAGQANTGELFF. The CDR3 nucleotides read TGCGCCAGCAGCGCGGGACAGGCGAACACCGGGGAGCTGTTTTTT.

The J gene is TRBJ2-7, the V gene TRBV29-1; TRBD1 matches 8 bases. There are 14 residues in the CDR3. V trimming: 0 bases; J trimming: 6 bases; junction bases outside the gene matches: 7. In germline, CDR1 is SQVTM, CDR2 ANQGSEA. The CDR3 DNA sequence: TGCAGCGTTGAAGATACGGCAGGGGGCTTCGAGCAGTACTTC. Amino acid sequence: CSVEDTAGGFEQYF.

The chain has TRBV9 and TRBJ2-2, with 10 positions matching TRBD1. The junction had 7 bases not matched to a gene; V was cut back by 3 bases and J by 5 bases. The CDR3 is 16 amino acids. The germline V gene encodes CDR1 SGDLS and CDR2 YYNGEE. The CDR3 coding sequence is TGTGCCAGCAGCGCTCGGGGACAGGGGTCGACCGGGGAGCTGTTTTTT. This sequence encodes CASSARGQGSTGELFF.

The J gene is TRBJ1-2, the V gene TRBV30; D gene unclear. V was pared by 2 bases and J by 5 bases, with 12 bases between. Germline CDR1 GTSNPN, CDR2 SVGIG (reference sequence). This CDR3 has 13 amino acids. The CDR3, as DNA: TGTGCCTGGAGTCGGGGAGGGAGATATGGCTACACCTTC. Protein sequence: CAWSRGGRYGYTF. The full variable domain, with the rest looked up from reference TRBV30 and TRBJ1-2, is SQTIHQWPATLVQPVGSPLSLECTVEGTSNPNLYWYRQAAGRGLQLLFYSVGIGQISSEVPQNLSASRPQDRQFILSSKKLLLSDSGFYLCAWSRGGRYGYTFGSGTRLTVV.

The rearrangement uses TRBV6-5 and TRBJ1-3, with D perhaps matching TRBD1 (6 bases). Germline V gene data show CDR1 as MNHEY and CDR2 as SVGAGI. The V end was cut by 5 bases, the J end by 0 bases, with 11 bases between. The CDR3 runs 15 residues. CDR3 DNA sequence: TGTGCCAGCAGTGGACAGTTCTACTCTGGAAACACCATATATTTT. Encoded protein: CASSGQFYSGNTIYF.

The chain is built from TRBV9 and TRBJ2-2; 8 nucleotides match TRBD2. The V gene end was trimmed by 3 bases and the J gene end by 8 bases; junction bases not matched to a gene: 6. This CDR3 spans 14 amino acids. The germline CDR1 and CDR2 sequences are SGDLS and YYNGEE. The CDR3 here is CASSGRLARGELFF. In nucleotides, the CDR3 is TGTGCCAGCAGCGGCCGACTAGCGAGGGGGGAGCTGTTTTTT.

The chain couples TRBV4-2 to TRBJ1-2, with D possibly matching TRBD1 (6 bases). The V end lost 0 bases, the J end lost 6 bases, and 14 bases lay between the germline ends. This CDR3 spans 15 amino acids. The germline V gene encodes CDR1 LGHNA and CDR2 YNFKEQ. The CDR3 DNA reads TGTGCCAGCAGCCAAGATCCGGACAGCCCCAATGGCTACACCTTC. Translating it yields CASSQDPDSPNGYTF.

The V gene is TRBV27, the J gene TRBJ1-1; D unclear. The CDR3 is 13 residues long. V was clipped by 4 bases and J by 1 base, with 7 bases between them. Germline CDR1 is MNHEY and CDR2 is SMNVEV (reference sequence). The CDR3 bases are TGTGCCAGCAGTTCGGTACCGAACACTGAAGCTTTCTTT. Translated: CASSSVPNTEAFF.

The chain carries TRBV29-1 and TRBJ2-2; D remains ambiguous. There are 13 residues in the CDR3. In germline, CDR1 is SQVTM, CDR2 ANQGSEA. V lost 0 bases, J lost 5 bases, and 7 bases lay in between. This CDR3 is CSVEEMTTGELFF. The CDR3 coding sequence is TGCAGCGTTGAAGAGATGACAACCGGGGAGCTGTTTTTT.

This sequence joins TRBV20-1 and TRBJ2-3; no clear D gene. V was shortened by 6 bases and J by 5 bases, with 9 bases between the two germline ends. CDR1 is DFQATT and CDR2 is SNEGSKA in the germline V gene (reference sequence). This CDR3 has 11 residues. Written as DNA, the CDR3 is TGCAGTGCCCAAGGGCTAGATACGCAGTATTTT. Encoded protein: CSAQGLDTQYF.

This clone came up a few times. The CDR3 coding sequence is TGTGCCAGCAGCTTGGCCGGGCAGGGAAATTCACCCCTCCACTTT. This translates into CASSLAGQGNSPLHF. V and J are TRBV5-4 and TRBJ1-6; a weak D match, TRBD1 (5 bases). The CDR3 loop spans 15 amino acids. Trimming shortened V by 0 bases and J by 7 bases, and 11 bases separated the two germline ends. Germline loops: CDR1 SGHNT, CDR2 YYREEE (reference sequence).

This clone came up a few times. The gene calls are TRBV19 and TRBJ1-5; D call uncertain. Trimming shortened V by 3 bases and J by 7 bases, and 13 bases separated the two germline ends. The germline V gene has CDR1 LNHDA and CDR2 SQIVND (reference sequence). The CDR3 totals 14 residues. DNA of the CDR3: TGTGCCAGTAGTATCGGTGGGTACTACCAGCCCCAGCATTTT. Translation gives CASSIGGYYQPQHF.

The V and J genes are TRBV4-1 and TRBJ2-2; tentatively, D is TRBD1 (6 bases). The CDR3 runs 14 residues. Germline CDR1 is MGHRA and CDR2 is YSYEKL. The ends were cut back, 3 bases at V and 6 bases at J, with 11 bases in the middle. CDR3 residues: CASSHATGSGELFF. The CDR3 DNA reads as TGCGCCAGCAGCCATGCTACAGGGTCCGGGGAGCTGTTTTTT.

There are a few counts of this clone. V and J are TRBV29-1 and TRBJ2-5, with D possibly TRBD2 on 5 matching bases. The CDR3 runs to 14 residues. Germline-derived CDR1 and CDR2 are SQVTM and ANQGSEA. Trimming cost V 8 bases and J 1 base, with 17 bases left between them. The CDR3 reads CSTRGGSTQETQYF. CDR3 DNA: TGCAGCACCCGAGGCGGGTCTACCCAAGAGACCCAGTACTTC.

The V call is TRBV6-5, the J call TRBJ1-1; no definite D call. CDR1 is MNHEY, CDR2 SVGAGI, per germline. V gave up 8 bases and J gave up 1 base, with 5 bases separating them. The CDR3 contains 11 residues. In DNA, the CDR3 is TGTGCCAGCTGGAAGAACACTGAAGCTTTCTTT. Translation gives CASWKNTEAFF.